This T cell receptor (beta chain) was sequenced during a study of glioma-infiltrating T cells after dendritic cell vaccination. Study information: Dendritic cells derived from monocytes and pulsed with autologous tumor lysate formed the vaccine.

Input was 2 ug genomic DNA, or all available if less. The assay was immunoSEQ multiplex PCR, and TCRdb's table has in-frame clones only and misses some. The data hold about 92,000 clones, with 86% observed a single time. No glioblastoma patient carried an isocitrate dehydrogenase mutation. Germline CDR1 is SGHAT and CDR2 is FQNNGV. CDR3 length equals 11 residues. The V end lost 2 bases, the J end lost 10 bases, and 6 bases lay between the germline ends. V gene TRBV11-2 combines with J gene TRBJ2-1; D possibly corresponds to TRBD2 (5 bases). The sequence was obtained from a human donor with glioblastoma. The specimen was blood, collected before dendritic cell vaccination. CDR3 region: CASSLSGEQFF. The CDR3 nucleotides are TGTGCCAGCAGCTTAAGCGGCGAGCAGTTCTTC.